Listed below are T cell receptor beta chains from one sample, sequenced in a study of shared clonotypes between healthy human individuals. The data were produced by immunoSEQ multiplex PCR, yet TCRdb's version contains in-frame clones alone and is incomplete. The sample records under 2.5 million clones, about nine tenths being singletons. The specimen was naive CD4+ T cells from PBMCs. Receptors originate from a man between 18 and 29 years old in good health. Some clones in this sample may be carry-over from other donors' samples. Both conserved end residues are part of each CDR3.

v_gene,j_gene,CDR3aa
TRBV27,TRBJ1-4,CASGYANRAQRGKLFF
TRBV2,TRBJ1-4,CASSEVGQGAVRLFF
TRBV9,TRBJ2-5,CASSPQGTGGETQYF
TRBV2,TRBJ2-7,CASSVAQRRNEQYF
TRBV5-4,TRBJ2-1,CASSLDAGGYNEQFF
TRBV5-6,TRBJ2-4,CASSARGDLAKNIQYF
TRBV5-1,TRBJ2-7,CASSFRRDRVSEQYF
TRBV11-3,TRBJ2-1,CASSLAGTSGYSYNEQFF
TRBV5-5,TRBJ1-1,CASSFLTGDTEAFF
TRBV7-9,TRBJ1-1,CASRVSRWGTVNTEAFF
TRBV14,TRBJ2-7,CASSPPGTGPYEQYF
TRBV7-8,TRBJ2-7,CASSAEQGGSSYEQYF
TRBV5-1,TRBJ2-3,CASSSGGYTDTQYF
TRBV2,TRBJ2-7,CASSLGDAISYEQYF
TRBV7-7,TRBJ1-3,CASSPRGVGVGNTIYF
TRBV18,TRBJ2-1,CASSHQDRDDEQFF
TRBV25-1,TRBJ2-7,CARAGGGQGPSEQYF
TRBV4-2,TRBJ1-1,CASSQLSGSAAFF
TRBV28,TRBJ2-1,CASSFGLAVSSYNEQFF
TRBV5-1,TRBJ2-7,CASSLVRDGITSSYEQYF
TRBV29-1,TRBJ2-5,CSVETDRAETQYF
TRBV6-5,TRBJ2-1,CASSYSLPSHEQFF
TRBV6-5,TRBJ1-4,CASSYSGRPNEKLFF
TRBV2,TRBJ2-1,CASTGSNEQFF
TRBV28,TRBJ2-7,CASSYEGLAGVREQYF
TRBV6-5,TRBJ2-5,CASSLSGRAGETQYF
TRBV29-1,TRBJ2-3,CSVVERADTQYF
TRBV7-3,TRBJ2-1,CASSLRGLAGGVQFF
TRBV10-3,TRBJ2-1,CAIASDNSYNEQFF
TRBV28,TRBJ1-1,CASSLLTHTEAFF
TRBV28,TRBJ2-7,CASSLSLSGTPLSYEQYF
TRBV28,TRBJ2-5,CASSMGVPETQYF
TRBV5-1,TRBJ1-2,CASSLGALALANGYTF
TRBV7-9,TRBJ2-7,CASSLGREYEQYF
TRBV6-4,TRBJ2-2,CASSEVNGTGELFF
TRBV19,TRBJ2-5,CASSITGETQYF
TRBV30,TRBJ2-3,CASNRGTSSTDTQYF
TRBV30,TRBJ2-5,CAWRRTGGARETQYF
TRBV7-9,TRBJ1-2,CASSTKTDYGYTF
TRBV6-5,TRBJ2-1,CASRALRALNNEQFF
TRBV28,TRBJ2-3,CASSLRQTVTDTQYF
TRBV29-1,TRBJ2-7,CSVGQGWYEQYF
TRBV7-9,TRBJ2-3,CASSPPSADTQYF
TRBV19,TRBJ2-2,CASSIVYRRTNTGELFF
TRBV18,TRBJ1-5,CASSPGQGALKPQHF
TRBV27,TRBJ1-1,CASRRQGAQTEAFF
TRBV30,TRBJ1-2,CAWSKRTGFNYGYTF
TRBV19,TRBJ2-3,CASRHTDTQYF
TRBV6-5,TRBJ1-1,CASREDLSAFF
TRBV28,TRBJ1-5,CASSLLGQRGGQPQHF
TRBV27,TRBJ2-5,CASSFHHRRETQYF
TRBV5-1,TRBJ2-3,CASSPLGGGTFTDTQYF
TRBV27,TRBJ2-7,CAIRGTREPYEQYF
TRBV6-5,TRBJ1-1,CASSRTRMGTEAFF
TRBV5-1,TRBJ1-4,CASSLAGTGDEKLFF
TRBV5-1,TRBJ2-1,CASSFGSSYNEQFF
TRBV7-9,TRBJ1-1,CASTSLEDTEAFF
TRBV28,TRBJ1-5,CASSFGQWDQPQHF
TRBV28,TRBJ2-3,CASSLPYLLPGTLFTDTQYF
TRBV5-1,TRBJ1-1,CASSLRTQTNTEAFF